The rows below give T cell receptor beta chains drawn from one sample of a study of cytomegalovirus exposure and HLA in healthy donors. Clones were sequenced by immunoSEQ multiplex PCR, and TCRdb holds only the in-frame ones, with some missing. The sample records about 180,000 clones, around 78% being singletons. The sample comprised PBMCs. The receptors stem from a man between 18 and 29 years old in good health and CMV-seronegative. The CDR3 runs from the conserved cysteine through the conserved F or W. The order of the fields is clone size, D gene, V gene, J gene, CDR3 protein, CDR3 DNA. D genes are given only for firm matches. Only some rows state a clone size, as once, few, many or a class for expanded clones.

abundance: few; d_gene: TRBD2; v_gene: TRBV30; j_gene: TRBJ2-7; CDR3aa: CAWSPTRTSGREQYF; CDR3nt: TGTGCCTGGAGTCCAACTCGGACTAGCGGGAGGGAGCAGTACTTC
abundance: NA; d_gene: NA; v_gene: TRBV19; j_gene: TRBJ1-5; CDR3aa: CASSVGLHQPQHF; CDR3nt: TGTGCCAGTAGTGTGGGACTGCATCAGCCCCAGCATTTT
abundance: few; d_gene: TRBD1; v_gene: TRBV15; j_gene: TRBJ1-2; CDR3aa: CATSSRKTGDGYTF; CDR3nt: TGTGCCACCAGCAGCCGGAAGACAGGGGACGGCTACACCTTC
abundance: NA; d_gene: NA; v_gene: TRBV2; j_gene: TRBJ2-5; CDR3aa: CATITGREETQYF; CDR3nt: TGTGCCACCATCACAGGGAGGGAAGAGACCCAGTACTTC
abundance: NA; d_gene: NA; v_gene: TRBV18; j_gene: TRBJ1-2; CDR3aa: CASSPPIGKEGYTF; CDR3nt: TGTGCCAGCTCACCACCGATCGGGAAGGAGGGCTACACCTTC
abundance: NA; d_gene: NA; v_gene: TRBV5-4; j_gene: TRBJ2-7; CDR3aa: CASSLVKAHEQYF; CDR3nt: TGTGCCAGCAGCTTGGTTAAAGCCCACGAGCAGTACTTC
abundance: NA; d_gene: NA; v_gene: TRBV28; j_gene: TRBJ1-4; CDR3aa: CASSLTATNEKLFF; CDR3nt: TGTGCCAGCAGTTTGACAGCAACTAATGAAAAACTGTTTTTT
abundance: NA; d_gene: TRBD1; v_gene: TRBV5-1; j_gene: TRBJ1-1; CDR3aa: CASSLSQGVTEAFF; CDR3nt: TGCGCCAGCAGCTTGAGCCAGGGGGTCACTGAAGCTTTCTTT
abundance: NA; d_gene: NA; v_gene: TRBV9; j_gene: TRBJ2-2; CDR3aa: CASSVASTTGELFF; CDR3nt: TGTGCCAGCAGCGTAGCTTCTACCACCGGGGAGCTGTTTTTT
abundance: few; d_gene: TRBD1; v_gene: TRBV14; j_gene: TRBJ2-7; CDR3aa: CASPGTDSYEQYF; CDR3nt: TGTGCCAGTCCCGGGACAGACTCCTACGAGCAGTACTTC
abundance: few; d_gene: NA; v_gene: TRBV21-1; j_gene: TRBJ2-7; CDR3aa: CASSKIFQRASHEQYF; CDR3nt: TGTGCCAGCAGCAAAATTTTCCAGCGGGCGTCGCACGAGCAGTACTTC
abundance: NA; d_gene: NA; v_gene: TRBV29-1; j_gene: TRBJ2-5; CDR3aa: CSVRGWETQYF; CDR3nt: TGCAGCGTTCGGGGGTGGGAGACCCAGTACTTC
abundance: NA; d_gene: NA; v_gene: TRBV27; j_gene: TRBJ1-4; CDR3aa: CASSLEARVGWTNEKLFF; CDR3nt: TGTGCCAGCAGTTTAGAGGCGCGGGTCGGCTGGACTAATGAAAAACTGTTTTTT